The source of this T cell receptor (beta chain) is a study of a mutant IDH1 vaccine in newly diagnosed glioma. Study-wide context: Before enrollment, the patients had been treated with radiotherapy alone, temozolomide alone, or both together. Most of them had received both.

Assay used: immunoSEQ multiplex PCR; TCRdb lists only in-frame clones, some missing. The table has 50,000 to 65,000 clones, roughly 80% seen once; the top ten hold approximately 19%. Regarding time point: baseline, week 1 (first vaccination visit). Treatment denoted: pre-vaccination baseline after standard-of-care therapy. The CDR3 runs 11 residues. Germline-derived CDR1 and CDR2 are MDHEN and SYDVKM. V dropped 4 bases and J dropped 8 bases, with 5 bases sitting between them. The sequencing used PBMCs, collected from a glioma patient treated with radiotherapy, temozolomide or both. This chain joins TRBV28 and TRBJ1-4; D is undetermined. This sequence originates from a man younger than 30 with glioma. The CDR3 nucleotides are TGTGCCAGCAGTTCCTGGGAAAAACTGTTTTTT. Protein: CASSSWEKLFF.